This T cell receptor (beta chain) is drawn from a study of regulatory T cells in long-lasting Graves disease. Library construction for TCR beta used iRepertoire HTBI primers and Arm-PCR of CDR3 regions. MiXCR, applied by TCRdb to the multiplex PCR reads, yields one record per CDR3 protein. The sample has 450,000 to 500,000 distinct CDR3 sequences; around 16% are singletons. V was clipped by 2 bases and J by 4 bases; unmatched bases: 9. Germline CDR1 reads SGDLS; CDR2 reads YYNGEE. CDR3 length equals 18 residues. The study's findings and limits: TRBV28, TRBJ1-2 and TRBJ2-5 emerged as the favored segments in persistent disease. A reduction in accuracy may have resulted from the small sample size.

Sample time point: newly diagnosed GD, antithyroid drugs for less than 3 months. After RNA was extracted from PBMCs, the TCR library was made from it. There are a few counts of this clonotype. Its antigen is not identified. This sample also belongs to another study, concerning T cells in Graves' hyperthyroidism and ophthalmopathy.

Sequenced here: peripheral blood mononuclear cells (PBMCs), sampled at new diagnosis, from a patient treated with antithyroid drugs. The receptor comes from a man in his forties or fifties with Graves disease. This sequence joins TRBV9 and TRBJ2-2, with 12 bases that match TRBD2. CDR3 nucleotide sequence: TGTGCCAGCAGCGTGCTAGCGGGAGGGCCGGGTGGCACCGGGGAGCTGTTTTTT. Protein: CASSVLAGGPGGTGELFF.